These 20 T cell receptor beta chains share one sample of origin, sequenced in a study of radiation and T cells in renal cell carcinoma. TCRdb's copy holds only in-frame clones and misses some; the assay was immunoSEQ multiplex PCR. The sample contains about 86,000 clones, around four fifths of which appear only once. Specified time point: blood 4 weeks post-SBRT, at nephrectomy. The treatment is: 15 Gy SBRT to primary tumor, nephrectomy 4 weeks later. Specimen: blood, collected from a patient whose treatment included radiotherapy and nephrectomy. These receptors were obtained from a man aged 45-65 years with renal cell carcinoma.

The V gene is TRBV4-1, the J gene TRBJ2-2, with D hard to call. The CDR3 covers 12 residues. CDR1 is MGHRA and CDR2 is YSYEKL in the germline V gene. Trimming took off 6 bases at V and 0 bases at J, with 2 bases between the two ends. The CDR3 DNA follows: TGCGCCAGCAGAACGAACACCGGGGAGCTGTTTTTT. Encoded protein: CASRTNTGELFF.

Written as DNA, the CDR3 is TGTGCCAGCAGCTTAATATTGTCAGGCGTACACTACACCTTC. Its protein product is CASSLILSGVHYTF. This chain uses TRBV7-9 with TRBJ1-2; D is uncertain. Looked up from germline, CDR1 is SEHNR and CDR2 is FQNEAQ (reference sequence). V was trimmed by 2 bases and J by 10 bases, leaving 17 bases between them. CDR3 size: 14 residues.

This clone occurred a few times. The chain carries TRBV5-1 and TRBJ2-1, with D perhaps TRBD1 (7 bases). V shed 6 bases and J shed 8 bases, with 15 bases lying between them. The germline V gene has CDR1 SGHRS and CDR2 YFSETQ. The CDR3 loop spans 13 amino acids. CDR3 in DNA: TGCGCCAGCAAGGAGGGGGCGGAATATGAGCAGTTCTTC. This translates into CASKEGAEYEQFF.

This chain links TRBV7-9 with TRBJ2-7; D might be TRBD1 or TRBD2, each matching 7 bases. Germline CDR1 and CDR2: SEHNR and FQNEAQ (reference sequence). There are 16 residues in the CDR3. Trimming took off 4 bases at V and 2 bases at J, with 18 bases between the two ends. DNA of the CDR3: TGTGCCAGCAGCTCCGGGGGGAGACAGGGTCCCTACGAGCAGTACTTC. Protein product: CASSSGGRQGPYEQYF.

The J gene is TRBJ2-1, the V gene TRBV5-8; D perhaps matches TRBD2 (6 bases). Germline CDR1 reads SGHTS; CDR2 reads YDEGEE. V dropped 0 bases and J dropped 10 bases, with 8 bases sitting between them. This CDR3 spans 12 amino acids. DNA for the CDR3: TGTGCCAGCAGCTTGGGGGGGGTGGAGCAGTTCTTC. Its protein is CASSLGGVEQFF.

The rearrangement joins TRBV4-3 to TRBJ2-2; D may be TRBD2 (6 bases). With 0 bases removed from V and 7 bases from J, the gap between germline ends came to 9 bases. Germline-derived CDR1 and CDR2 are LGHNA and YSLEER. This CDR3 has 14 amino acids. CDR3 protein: CASSQDPTSGELFF. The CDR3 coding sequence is TGCGCCAGCAGCCAAGATCCGACTAGCGGGGAGCTGTTTTTT.

CDR3 nucleotides: TGTGCCAGCAGTGAGACCCCGGGACACCGTCGTCTAGAGCAGTACTTC. This sequence encodes CASSETPGHRRLEQYF. V gene TRBV28 combines with J gene TRBJ2-7; a possible D gene is TRBD1 (6 bases). V lost 5 bases and J lost 7, with 24 bases in between. The CDR3 has 16 residues. Germline V gene data show CDR1 as MDHEN and CDR2 as SYDVKM.

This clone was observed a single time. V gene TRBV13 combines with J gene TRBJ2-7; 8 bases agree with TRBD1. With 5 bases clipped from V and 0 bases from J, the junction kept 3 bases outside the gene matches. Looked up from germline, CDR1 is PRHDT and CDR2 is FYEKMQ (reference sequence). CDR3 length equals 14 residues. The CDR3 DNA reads TGTGCCAGCAGCCACAGGGGGGTCTCCTACGAGCAGTACTTC. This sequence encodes CASSHRGVSYEQYF.

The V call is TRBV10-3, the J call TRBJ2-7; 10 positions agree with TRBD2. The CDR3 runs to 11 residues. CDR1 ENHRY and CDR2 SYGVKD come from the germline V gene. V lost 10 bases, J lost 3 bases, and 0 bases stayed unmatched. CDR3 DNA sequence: TGTGCCACTAGCGGGAGCTACGAGCAGTACTTC. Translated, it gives CATSGSYEQYF.

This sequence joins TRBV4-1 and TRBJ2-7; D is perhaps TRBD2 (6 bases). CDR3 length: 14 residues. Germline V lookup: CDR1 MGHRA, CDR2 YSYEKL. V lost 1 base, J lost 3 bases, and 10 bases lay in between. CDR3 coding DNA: TGCGCCAGCAGCCAAGTCGCCGGGGGCTACGAGCAGTACTTC. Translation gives CASSQVAGGYEQYF.

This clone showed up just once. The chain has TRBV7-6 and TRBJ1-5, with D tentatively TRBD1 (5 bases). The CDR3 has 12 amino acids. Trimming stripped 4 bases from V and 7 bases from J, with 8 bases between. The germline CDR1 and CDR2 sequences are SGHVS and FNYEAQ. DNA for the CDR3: TGTGCCAGCAGCTCCTGGGGGCAGCCCCAGCATTTT. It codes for CASSSWGQPQHF.

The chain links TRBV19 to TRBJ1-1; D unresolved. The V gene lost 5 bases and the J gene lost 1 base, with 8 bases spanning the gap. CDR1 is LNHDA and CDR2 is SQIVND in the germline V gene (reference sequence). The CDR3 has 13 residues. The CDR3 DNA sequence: TGTGCCAGTAGTCCCCAGAGGAACACTGAAGCTTTCTTT. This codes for CASSPQRNTEAFF. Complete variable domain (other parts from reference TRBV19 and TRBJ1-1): DGGITQSPKYLFRKEGQNVTLSCEQNLNHDAMYWYRQDPGQGLRLIYYSQIVNDFQKGDIAEGYSVSREKKESFPLTVTSAQKNPTAFYLCASSPQRNTEAFFGQGTRLTVV.

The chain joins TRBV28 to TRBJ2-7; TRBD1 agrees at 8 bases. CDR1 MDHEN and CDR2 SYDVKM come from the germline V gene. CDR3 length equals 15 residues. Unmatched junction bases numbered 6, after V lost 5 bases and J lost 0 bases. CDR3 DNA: TGTGCCAGCAGTAAACAGGGGGTGGCCTCCTACGAGCAGTACTTC. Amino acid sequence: CASSKQGVASYEQYF.

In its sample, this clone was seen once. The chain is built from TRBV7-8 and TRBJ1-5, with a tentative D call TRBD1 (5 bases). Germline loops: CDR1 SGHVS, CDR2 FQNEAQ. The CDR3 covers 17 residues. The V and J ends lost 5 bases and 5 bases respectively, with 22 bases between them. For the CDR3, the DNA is TGTGCCAGCAGCCAGAGGAGGGGATCCCTTGTCGATCAGCCCCAGCATTTT. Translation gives CASSQRRGSLVDQPQHF. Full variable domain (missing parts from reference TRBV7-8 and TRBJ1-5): GAGVSQSPRYKVAKRGQDVALRCDPISGHVSLFWYQQALGQGPEFLTYFQNEAQLDKSGLPSDRFFAERPEGSVSTLKIQRTQQEDSAVYLCASSQRRGSLVDQPQHFGDGTRLSIL.

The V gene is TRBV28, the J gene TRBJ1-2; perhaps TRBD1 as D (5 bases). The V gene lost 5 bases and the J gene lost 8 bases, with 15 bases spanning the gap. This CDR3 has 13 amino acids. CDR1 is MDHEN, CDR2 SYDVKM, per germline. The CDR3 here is CASSPTGRGGYTF. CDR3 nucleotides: TGTGCCAGCAGTCCTACCGGAAGGGGAGGCTACACCTTC.

In DNA, the CDR3 is TGTGCCAGCAGCTTAAGTGAGAGGGGGCATAATGAGCAGTTCTTC. Its protein is CASSLSERGHNEQFF. The chain is built from TRBV7-2 and TRBJ2-1; 7 bases line up with TRBD1. Germline V CDR1 and CDR2: SGHTA, FQGNSA. The length of the CDR3 is 15 residues. V gave up 2 bases and J gave up 7 bases; unmatched junction bases: 8.

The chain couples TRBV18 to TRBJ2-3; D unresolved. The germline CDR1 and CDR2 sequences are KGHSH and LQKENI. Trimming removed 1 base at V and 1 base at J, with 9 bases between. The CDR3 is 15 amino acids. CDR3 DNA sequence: TGTGCCAGCTCACCACTCGGCAGCCGCACAGATACGCAGTATTTT. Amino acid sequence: CASSPLGSRTDTQYF.

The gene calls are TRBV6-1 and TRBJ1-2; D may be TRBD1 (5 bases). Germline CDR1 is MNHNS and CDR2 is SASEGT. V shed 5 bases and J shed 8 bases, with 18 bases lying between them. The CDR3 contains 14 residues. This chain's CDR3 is CASSTQGGPQGYTF. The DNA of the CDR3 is TGTGCCAGCAGTACCCAGGGAGGGCCCCAAGGCTACACCTTC.

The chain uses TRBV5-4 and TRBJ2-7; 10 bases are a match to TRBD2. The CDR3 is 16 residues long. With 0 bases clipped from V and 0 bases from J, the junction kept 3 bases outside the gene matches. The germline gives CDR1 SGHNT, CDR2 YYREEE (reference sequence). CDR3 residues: CASSLAPSGSSYEQYF. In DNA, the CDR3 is TGTGCCAGCAGCTTGGCCCCTAGCGGGAGCTCCTACGAGCAGTACTTC. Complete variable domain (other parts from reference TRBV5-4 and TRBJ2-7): ETGVTQSPTHLIKTRGQQVTLRCSSQSGHNTVSWYQQALGQGPQFIFQYYREEENGRGNFPPRFSGLQFPNYSSELNVNALELDDSALYLCASSLAPSGSSYEQYFGPGTRLTVT.

CDR3 sequence (DNA): TGTGCCGCTTCGAGGGGGGAGAACACTGAAGCTTTCTTT. It specifies CAASRGENTEAFF. The chain combines TRBV6-5 with TRBJ1-1, with D possibly matching TRBD1 (6 bases). The CDR3 has 13 amino acids. V shed 11 bases and J shed 1 base, with 14 bases lying between them. Germline loops: CDR1 MNHEY, CDR2 SVGAGI.